Given below is one TCR beta chain in context. Its antigen is unidentified. The data belong to a study of cytomegalovirus exposure and HLA in healthy donors. The study, taken as a whole, reports: The authors considered a cluster of highly shared sequence variants likely to be a sequencing artifact. It was shown in a later analysis that HLA-associated TCR beta chains were more clonally expanded than other, equally common chains. As was reported, the classifier diagnosed cytomegalovirus status with high specificity and sensitivity.

Samples came from healthy bone marrow donors. PCR used 60 Vbeta primers and 13 Jbeta primers. Repertoires were generated with immunoSEQ multiplex PCR, while TCRdb's copy carries only in-frame clones and drops some. The sample has 50,000 or so clones; about 77% are singletons. The sequence was obtained from a woman between 40 and 50 years old in good health and CMV-seropositive. The sequencing sample was made of PBMCs.

The CDR3, as DNA: TGTGCCAGCAGTGAATCCGCTAGCGGGGGTTATTTTAATGAGCAGTTCTTC. Translating it yields CASSESASGGYFNEQFF. The chain is built from TRBV25-1 and TRBJ2-1; 10 bases align to TRBD2. This CDR3 has 17 residues. The V and J ends lost 1 base and 7 bases, in that order; junction bases with no gene match: 10. Germline V gene sequence: CDR1 MGHDK, CDR2 SYGVNS.